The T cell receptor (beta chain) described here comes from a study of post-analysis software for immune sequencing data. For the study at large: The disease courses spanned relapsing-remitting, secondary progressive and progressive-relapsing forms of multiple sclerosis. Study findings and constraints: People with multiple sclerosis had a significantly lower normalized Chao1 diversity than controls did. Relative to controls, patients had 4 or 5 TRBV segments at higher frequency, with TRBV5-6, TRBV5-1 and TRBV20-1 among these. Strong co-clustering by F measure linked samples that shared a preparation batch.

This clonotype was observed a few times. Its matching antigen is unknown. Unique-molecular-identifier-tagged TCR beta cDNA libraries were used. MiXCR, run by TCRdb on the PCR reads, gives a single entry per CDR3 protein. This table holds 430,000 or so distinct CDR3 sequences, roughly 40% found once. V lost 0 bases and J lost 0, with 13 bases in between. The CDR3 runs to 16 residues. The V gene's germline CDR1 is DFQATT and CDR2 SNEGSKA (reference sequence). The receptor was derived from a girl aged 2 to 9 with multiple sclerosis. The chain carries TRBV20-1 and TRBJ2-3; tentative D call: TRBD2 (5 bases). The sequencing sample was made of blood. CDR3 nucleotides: TGCAGTGCTAGAGAGTTCGGGCGGGCTAGCACAGATACGCAGTATTTT. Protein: CSAREFGRASTDTQYF.